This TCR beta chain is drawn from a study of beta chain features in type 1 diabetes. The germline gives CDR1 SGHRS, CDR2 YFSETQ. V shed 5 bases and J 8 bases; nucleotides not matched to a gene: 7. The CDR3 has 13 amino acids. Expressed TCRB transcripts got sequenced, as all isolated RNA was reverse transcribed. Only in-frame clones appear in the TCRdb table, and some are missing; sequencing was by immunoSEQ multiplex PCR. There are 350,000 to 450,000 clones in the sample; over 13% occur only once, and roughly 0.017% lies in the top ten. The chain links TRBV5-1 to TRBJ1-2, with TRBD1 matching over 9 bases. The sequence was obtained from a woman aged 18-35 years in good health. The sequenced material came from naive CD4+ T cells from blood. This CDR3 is CASRPSGTGGYTF. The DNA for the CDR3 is TGCGCCAGCAGGCCTTCCGGGACAGGGGGCTACACCTTC. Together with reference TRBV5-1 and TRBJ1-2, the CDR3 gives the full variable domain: KAGVTQTPRYLIKTRGQQVTLSCSPISGHRSVSWYQQTPGQGLQFLFEYFSETQRNKGNFPGRFSGRQFSNSRSEMNVSTLELGDSALYLCASRPSGTGGYTFGSGTRLTVV.